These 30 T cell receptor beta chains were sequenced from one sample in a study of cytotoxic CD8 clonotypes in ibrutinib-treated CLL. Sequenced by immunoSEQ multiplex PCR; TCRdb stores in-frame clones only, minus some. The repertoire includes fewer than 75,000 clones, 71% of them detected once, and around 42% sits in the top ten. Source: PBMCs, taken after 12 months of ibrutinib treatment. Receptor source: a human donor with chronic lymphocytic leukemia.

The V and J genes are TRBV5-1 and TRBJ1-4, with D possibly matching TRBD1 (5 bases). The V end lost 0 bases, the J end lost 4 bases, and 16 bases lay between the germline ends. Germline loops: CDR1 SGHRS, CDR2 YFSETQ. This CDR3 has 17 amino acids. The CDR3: CASSLVTTGGDNEKLFF. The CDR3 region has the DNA TGCGCCAGCAGCTTGGTAACTACAGGTGGGGATAATGAAAAACTGTTTTTT. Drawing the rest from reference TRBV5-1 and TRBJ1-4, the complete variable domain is KAGVTQTPRYLIKTRGQQVTLSCSPISGHRSVSWYQQTPGQGLQFLFEYFSETQRNKGNFPGRFSGRQFSNSRSEMNVSTLELGDSALYLCASSLVTTGGDNEKLFFGSGTQLSVL.

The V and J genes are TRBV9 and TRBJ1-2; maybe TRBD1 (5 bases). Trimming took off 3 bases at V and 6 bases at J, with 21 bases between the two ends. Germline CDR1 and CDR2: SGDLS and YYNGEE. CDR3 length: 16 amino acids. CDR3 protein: CASSAQAGVRLNGYTF. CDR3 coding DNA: TGTGCCAGCAGCGCCCAGGCGGGGGTTCGATTGAATGGCTACACCTTC.

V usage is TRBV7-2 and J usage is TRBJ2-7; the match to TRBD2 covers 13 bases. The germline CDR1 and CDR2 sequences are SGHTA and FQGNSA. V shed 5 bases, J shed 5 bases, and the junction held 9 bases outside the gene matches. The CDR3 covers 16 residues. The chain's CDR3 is CASSPGLAGMVDEQYF. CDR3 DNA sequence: TGTGCCAGCAGCCCGGGACTAGCGGGAATGGTGGACGAGCAGTACTTC.

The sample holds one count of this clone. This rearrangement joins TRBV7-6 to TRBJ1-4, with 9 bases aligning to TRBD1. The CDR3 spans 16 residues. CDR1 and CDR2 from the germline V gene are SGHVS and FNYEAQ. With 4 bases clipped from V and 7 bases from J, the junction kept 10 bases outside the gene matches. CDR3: CASSSHLGQGGEKLFF. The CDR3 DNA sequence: TGTGCCAGCAGCTCCCACCTGGGACAGGGAGGTGAAAAACTGTTTTTT. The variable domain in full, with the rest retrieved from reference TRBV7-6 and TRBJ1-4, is GAGVSQSPRYKVTKRGQDVALRCDPISGHVSLYWYRQALGQGPEFLTYFNYEAQQDKSGLPNDRFSAERPEGSISTLTIQRTEQRDSAMYRCASSSHLGQGGEKLFFGSGTQLSVL.

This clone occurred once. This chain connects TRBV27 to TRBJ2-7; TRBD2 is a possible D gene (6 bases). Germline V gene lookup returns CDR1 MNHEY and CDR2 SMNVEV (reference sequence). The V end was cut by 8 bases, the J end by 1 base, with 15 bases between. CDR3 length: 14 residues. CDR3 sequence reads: CASPPGSLSYEQYF. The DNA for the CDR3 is TGTGCCAGCCCCCCCGGGAGCCTATCCTACGAGCAGTACTTC.

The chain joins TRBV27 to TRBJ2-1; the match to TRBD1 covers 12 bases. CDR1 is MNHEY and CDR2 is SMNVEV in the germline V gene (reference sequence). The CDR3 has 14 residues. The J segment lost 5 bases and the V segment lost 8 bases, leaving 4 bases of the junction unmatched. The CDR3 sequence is CASWDRGLNNEQFF. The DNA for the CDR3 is TGTGCCAGCTGGGACAGGGGGCTTAACAATGAGCAGTTCTTC.

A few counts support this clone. Written as DNA, the CDR3 is TGTGCCAGCAGCTTAGGGGCAGGGACCGGGGAGCTGTTTTTT. This gives the protein CASSLGAGTGELFF. V and J are TRBV7-6 and TRBJ2-2, with D perhaps TRBD1 (5 bases). The germline V gene encodes CDR1 SGHVS and CDR2 FNYEAQ. The CDR3 runs to 14 residues. The V and J ends lost 1 base and 5 bases respectively, with 8 bases between them.

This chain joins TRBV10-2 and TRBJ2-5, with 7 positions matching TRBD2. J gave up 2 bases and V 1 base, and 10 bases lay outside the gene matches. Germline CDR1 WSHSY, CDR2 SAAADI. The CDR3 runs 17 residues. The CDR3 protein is CASSEWLAATYQETQYF. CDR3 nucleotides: TGCGCCAGCAGTGAGTGGCTAGCGGCCACATATCAAGAGACCCAGTACTTC.

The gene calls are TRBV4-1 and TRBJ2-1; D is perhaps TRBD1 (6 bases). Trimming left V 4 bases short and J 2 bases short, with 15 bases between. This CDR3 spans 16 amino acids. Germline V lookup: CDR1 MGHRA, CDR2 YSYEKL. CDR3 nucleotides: TGCGCCAGCAGCCGGCCTGGGGGCGCGACCTACAATGAGCAGTTCTTC. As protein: CASSRPGGATYNEQFF.

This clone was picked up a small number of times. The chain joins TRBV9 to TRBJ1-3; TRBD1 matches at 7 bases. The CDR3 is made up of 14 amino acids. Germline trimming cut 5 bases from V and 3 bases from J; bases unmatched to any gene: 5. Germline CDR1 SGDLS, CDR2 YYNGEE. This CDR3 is CASRQGLDGNTIYF. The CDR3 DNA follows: TGTGCCAGCAGACAGGGGTTGGATGGAAACACCATATATTTT.

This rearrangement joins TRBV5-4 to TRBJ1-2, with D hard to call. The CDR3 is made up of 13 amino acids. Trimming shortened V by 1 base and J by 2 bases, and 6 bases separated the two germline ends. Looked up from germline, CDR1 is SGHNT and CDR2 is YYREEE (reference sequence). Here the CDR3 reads CASSLNANYGYTF. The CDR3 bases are TGTGCCAGCAGCTTGAACGCCAACTATGGCTACACCTTC.

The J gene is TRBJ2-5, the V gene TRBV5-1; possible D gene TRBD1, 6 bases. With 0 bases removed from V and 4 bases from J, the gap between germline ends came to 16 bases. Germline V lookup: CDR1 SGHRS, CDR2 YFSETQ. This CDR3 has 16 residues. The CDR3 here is CASSLADWTAAETQYF. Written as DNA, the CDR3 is TGCGCCAGCAGCTTGGCGGATTGGACAGCGGCAGAGACCCAGTACTTC.

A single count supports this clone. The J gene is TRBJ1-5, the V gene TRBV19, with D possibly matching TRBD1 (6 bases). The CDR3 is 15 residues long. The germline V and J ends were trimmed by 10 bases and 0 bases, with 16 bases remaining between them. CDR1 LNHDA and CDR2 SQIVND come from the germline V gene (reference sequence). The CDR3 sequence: CATTRTEYSNQPQHF. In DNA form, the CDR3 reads TGTGCCACCACCCGGACAGAATATAGCAATCAGCCCCAGCATTTT.

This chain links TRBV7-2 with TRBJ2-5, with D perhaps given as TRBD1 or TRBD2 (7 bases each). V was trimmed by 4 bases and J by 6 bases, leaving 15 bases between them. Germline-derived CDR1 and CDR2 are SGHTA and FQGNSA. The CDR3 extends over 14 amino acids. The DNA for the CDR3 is TGTGCCAGCAGCTCCAGGGGGGGCGTCCAGACCCAGTACTTC. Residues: CASSSRGGVQTQYF. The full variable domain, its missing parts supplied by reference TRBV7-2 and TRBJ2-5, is GAGVSQSPSNKVTEKGKDVELRCDPISGHTALYWYRQSLGQGLEFLIYFQGNSAPDKSGLPSDRFSAERTGGSVSTLTIQRTQQEDSAVYLCASSSRGGVQTQYFGPGTRLLVL.

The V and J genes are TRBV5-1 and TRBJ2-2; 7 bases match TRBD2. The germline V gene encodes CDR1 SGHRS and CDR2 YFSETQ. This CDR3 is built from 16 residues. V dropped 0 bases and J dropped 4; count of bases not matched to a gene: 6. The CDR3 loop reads CASSLDRAGSTGELFF. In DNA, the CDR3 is TGCGCCAGCAGCTTGGACCGAGCGGGGTCCACCGGGGAGCTGTTTTTT.

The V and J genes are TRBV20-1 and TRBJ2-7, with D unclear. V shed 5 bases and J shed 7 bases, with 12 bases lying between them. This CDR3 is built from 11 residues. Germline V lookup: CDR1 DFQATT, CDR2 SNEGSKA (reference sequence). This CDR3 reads CSAEDQGEQYF. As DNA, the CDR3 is TGCAGTGCTGAGGACCAAGGGGAGCAGTACTTC.

Written as DNA, the CDR3 is TGTGCCAGCAGCTTATGGGGCGGAAAGGTTGAAGCTTTCTTT. This gives the protein CASSLWGGKVEAFF. The V gene is TRBV7-3, the J gene TRBJ1-1; the D gene is possibly TRBD1 (5 bases). Germline CDR1 SGHTA, CDR2 FQGTGA. The CDR3 covers 14 residues. The V and J ends lost 2 bases and 7 bases respectively, with 14 bases between them.

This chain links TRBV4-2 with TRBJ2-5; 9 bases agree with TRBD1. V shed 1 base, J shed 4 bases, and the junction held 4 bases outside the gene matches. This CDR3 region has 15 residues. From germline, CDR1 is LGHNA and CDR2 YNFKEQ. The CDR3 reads CASSQGGQGPETQYF. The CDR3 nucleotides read TGTGCCAGCAGCCAAGGGGGACAGGGCCCAGAGACCCAGTACTTC.

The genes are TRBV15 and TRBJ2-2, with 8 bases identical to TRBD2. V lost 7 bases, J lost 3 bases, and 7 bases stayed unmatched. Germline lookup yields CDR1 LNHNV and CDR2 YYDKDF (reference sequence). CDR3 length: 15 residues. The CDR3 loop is CATTTGLADTGELFF. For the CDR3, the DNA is TGTGCCACCACCACCGGACTAGCAGACACCGGGGAGCTGTTTTTT.

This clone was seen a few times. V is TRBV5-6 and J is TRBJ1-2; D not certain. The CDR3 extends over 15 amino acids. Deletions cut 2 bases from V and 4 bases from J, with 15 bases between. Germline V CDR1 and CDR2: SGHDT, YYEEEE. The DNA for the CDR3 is TGTGCCAGCAGCTTCTGGAACAGACGCACCTATGGCTACACCTTC. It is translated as CASSFWNRRTYGYTF.

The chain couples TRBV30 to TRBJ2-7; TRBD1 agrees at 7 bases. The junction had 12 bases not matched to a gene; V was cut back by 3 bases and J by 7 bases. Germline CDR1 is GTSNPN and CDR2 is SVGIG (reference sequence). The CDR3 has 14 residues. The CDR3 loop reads CAWRAGTVKLEQYF. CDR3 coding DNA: TGTGCCTGGAGAGCCGGGACAGTCAAGTTGGAGCAGTACTTC.

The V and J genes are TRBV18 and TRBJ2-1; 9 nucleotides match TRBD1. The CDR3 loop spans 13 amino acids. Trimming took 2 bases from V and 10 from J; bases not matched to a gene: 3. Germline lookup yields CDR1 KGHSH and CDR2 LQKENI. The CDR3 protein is CASSPDGTGEQFF. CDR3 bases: TGTGCCAGCTCACCAGATGGGACAGGGGAGCAGTTCTTC.

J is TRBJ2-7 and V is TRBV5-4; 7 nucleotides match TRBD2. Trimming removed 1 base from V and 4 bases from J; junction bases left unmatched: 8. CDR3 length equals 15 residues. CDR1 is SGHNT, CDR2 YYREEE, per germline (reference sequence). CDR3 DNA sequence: TGTGCCAGCAGCTTGCCTGGGCGGGAGAGGTACGAGCAGTACTTC. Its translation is CASSLPGRERYEQYF.

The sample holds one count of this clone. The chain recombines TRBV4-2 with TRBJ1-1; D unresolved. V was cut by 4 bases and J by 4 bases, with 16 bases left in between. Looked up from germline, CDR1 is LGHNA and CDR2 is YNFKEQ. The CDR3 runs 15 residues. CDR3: CASSRGRLPGTEAFF. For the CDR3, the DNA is TGTGCCAGCAGCCGAGGGAGACTCCCGGGCACTGAAGCTTTCTTT.

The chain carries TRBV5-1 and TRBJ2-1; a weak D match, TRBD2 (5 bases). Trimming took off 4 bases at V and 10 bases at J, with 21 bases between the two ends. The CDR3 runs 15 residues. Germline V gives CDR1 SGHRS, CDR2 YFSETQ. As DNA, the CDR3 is TGCGCCAGCAGCCCAGGACTCAGGAGCGCGGGCGAGCAGTTCTTC. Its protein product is CASSPGLRSAGEQFF.

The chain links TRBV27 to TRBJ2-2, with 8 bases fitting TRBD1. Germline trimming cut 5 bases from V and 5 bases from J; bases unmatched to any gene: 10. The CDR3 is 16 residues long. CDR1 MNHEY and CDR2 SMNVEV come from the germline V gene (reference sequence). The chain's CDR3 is CASSRPTGVSTGELFF. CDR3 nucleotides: TGTGCCAGCAGTAGACCGACAGGGGTCAGTACCGGGGAGCTGTTTTTT.

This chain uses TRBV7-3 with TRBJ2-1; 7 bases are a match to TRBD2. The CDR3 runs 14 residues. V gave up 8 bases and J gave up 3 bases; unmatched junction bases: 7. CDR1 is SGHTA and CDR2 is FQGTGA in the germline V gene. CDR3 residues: CASGRGNGYNEQFF. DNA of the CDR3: TGTGCCAGCGGGAGGGGTAATGGCTACAATGAGCAGTTCTTC. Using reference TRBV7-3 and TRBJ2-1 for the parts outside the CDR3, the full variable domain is GAGVSQTPSNKVTEKGKYVELRCDPISGHTALYWYRQSLGQGPEFLIYFQGTGAADDSGLPNDRFFAVRPEGSVSTLKIQRTERGDSAVYLCASGRGNGYNEQFFGPGTRLTVL.

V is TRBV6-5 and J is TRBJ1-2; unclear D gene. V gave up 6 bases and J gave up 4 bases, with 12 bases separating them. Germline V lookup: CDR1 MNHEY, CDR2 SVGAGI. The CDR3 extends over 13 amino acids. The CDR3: CASRGAGLYGYTF. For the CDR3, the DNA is TGTGCCAGCAGGGGCGCAGGTCTCTATGGCTACACCTTC.

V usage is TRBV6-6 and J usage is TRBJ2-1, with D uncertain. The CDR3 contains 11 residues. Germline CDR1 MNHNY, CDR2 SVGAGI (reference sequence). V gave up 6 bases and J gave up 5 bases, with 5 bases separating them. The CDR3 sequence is CASRQNNEQFF. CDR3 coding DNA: TGTGCCAGCAGACAGAACAATGAGCAGTTCTTC.

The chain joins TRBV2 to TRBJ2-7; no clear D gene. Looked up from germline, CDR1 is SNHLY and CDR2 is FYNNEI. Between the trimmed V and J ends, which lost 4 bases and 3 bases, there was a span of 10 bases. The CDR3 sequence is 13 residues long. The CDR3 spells CASSGNTRYEQYF. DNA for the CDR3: TGTGCCAGCAGTGGAAACACTCGCTACGAGCAGTACTTC.